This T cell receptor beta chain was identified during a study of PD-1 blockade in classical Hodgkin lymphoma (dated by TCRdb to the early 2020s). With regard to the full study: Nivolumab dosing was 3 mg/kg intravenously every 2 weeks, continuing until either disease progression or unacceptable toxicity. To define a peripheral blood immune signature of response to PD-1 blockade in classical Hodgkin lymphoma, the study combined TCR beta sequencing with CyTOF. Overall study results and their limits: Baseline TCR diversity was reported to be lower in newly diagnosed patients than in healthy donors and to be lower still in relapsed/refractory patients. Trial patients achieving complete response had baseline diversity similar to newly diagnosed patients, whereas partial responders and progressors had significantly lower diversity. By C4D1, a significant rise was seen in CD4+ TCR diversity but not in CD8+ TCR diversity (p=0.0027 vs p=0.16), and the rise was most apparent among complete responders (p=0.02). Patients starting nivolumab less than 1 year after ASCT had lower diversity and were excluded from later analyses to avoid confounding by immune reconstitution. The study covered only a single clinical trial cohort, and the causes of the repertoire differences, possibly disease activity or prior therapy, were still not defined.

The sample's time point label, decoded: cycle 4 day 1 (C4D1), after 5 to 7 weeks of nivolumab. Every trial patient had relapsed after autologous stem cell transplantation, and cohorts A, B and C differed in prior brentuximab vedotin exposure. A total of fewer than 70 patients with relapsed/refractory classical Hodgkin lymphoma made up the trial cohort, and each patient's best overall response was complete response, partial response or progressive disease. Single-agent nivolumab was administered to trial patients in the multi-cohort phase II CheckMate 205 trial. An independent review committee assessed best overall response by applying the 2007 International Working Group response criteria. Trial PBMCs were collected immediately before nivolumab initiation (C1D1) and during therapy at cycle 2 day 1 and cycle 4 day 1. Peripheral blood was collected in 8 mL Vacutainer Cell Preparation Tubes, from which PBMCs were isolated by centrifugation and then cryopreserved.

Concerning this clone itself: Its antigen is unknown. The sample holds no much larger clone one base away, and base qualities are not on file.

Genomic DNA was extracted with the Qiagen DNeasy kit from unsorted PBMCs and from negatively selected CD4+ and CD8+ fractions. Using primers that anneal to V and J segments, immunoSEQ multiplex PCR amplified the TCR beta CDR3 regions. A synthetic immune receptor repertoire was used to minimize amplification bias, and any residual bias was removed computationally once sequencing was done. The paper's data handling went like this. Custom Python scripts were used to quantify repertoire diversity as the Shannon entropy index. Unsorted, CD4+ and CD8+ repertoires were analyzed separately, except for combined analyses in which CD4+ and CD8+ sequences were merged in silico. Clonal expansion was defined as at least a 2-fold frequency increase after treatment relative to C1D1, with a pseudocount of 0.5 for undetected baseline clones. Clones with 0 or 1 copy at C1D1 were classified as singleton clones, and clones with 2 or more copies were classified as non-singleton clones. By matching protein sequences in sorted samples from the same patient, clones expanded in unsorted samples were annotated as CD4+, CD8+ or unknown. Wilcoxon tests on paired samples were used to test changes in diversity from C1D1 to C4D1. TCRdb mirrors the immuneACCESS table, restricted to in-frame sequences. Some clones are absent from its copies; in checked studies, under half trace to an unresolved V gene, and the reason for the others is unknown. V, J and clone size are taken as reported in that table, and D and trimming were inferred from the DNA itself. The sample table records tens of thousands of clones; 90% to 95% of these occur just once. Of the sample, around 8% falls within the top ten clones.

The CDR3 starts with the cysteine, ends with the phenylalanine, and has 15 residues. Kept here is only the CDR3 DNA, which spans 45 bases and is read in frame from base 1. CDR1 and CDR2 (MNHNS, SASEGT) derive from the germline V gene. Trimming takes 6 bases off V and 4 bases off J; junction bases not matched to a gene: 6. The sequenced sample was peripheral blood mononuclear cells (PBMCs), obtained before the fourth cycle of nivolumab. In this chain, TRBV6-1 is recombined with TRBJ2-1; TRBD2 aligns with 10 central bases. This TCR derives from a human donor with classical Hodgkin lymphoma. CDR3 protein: CASRGLAGAYNEQFF. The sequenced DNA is TGTGCCAGCAGGGGGCTAGCGGGAGCATACAATGAGCAGTTCTTC.